These 18 T cell receptor beta chains came from one sample sequenced in a study of blood T cell repertoires in COVID-19. Some clones are missing from TCRdb's copy, which holds only in-frame ones; the method was immunoSEQ multiplex PCR. Of about 290,000 clones in the sample, 85% to 90% were seen once. Sequenced sample: peripheral blood. The origin of the receptors is a woman under 40 with COVID-19, enrolled during active disease.

This clone was found a few times. This chain uses TRBV27 with TRBJ2-2, with D tentatively TRBD1 (5 bases). Germline V gene lookup returns CDR1 MNHEY and CDR2 SMNVEV (reference sequence). CDR3 length: 15 residues. Trimming took off 10 bases at V and 4 bases at J, with 19 bases between the two ends. The CDR3 bases are TGTGCCACGGGTGGGGTGCAGGGAACCACCGGGGAGCTGTTTTTT. It codes for CATGGVQGTTGELFF.

The chain links TRBV24-1 to TRBJ2-7; tentatively, D is TRBD1 (6 bases). V was pared by 3 bases and J by 6 bases, with 11 bases between. In germline, CDR1 is KGHDR, CDR2 SFDVKD. The CDR3 extends over 13 amino acids. The CDR3 DNA reads as TGTGCCACCAGTGATCCACAGGGAACCGAGCAGTACTTC. Protein: CATSDPQGTEQYF.

The V call is TRBV10-3, the J call TRBJ2-5; the D gene is possibly TRBD2 (6 bases). Germline CDR1 and CDR2: ENHRY and SYGVKD. The CDR3 spans 13 residues. The ends were cut back, 4 bases at V and 2 bases at J, with 8 bases in the middle. Here the CDR3 reads CAISGGEQETQYF. The DNA for the CDR3 is TGTGCCATCAGTGGGGGGGAGCAAGAGACCCAGTACTTC.

V usage is TRBV6-5 and J usage is TRBJ1-2; the match to TRBD1 covers 7 bases. V was pared by 6 bases and J by 6 bases, with 7 bases of the junction left unmatched. The CDR3 is 13 residues long. Germline V CDR1 and CDR2: MNHEY, SVGAGI. For the CDR3, the DNA is TGTGCCAGCAGCAATAACAGGGGAAATGGCTACACCTTC. This gives the protein CASSNNRGNGYTF.

The chain combines TRBV19 with TRBJ2-3; 11 bases map to TRBD2. V trimming: 6 bases; J trimming: 2 bases; junction bases outside the gene matches: 7. This CDR3 spans 16 amino acids. The V gene's germline CDR1 is LNHDA and CDR2 SQIVND (reference sequence). The CDR3: CASSPASGGPTDTQYF. The CDR3 coding sequence is TGTGCCAGTAGCCCCGCTAGCGGGGGGCCCACAGATACGCAGTATTTT.

The rearrangement joins TRBV4-2 to TRBJ2-7; 10 bases line up with TRBD2. Germline CDR1 LGHNA, CDR2 YNFKEQ. CDR3 length: 16 residues. V trimming: 0 bases; J trimming: 6 bases; junction bases outside the gene matches: 8. The CDR3 nucleotides are TGTGCCAGCAGCCAAGAACTAAGGGGACTAGCGTCCGAGCAGTACTTC. Amino acids: CASSQELRGLASEQYF.

On this clone itself: Within the sample, other DNA sequences also encode this same CDR3. The J gene is TRBJ1-2, the V gene TRBV10-3; D not certain. This CDR3 has 14 amino acids. From germline, CDR1 is ENHRY and CDR2 SYGVKD. The germline V and J ends were trimmed by 4 bases and 2 bases, with 11 bases remaining between them. CDR3 in amino acids: CAISVGSANYGYTF. The CDR3 DNA reads TGTGCCATCAGTGTGGGCAGTGCGAACTATGGCTACACCTTC.

The chain has TRBV11-3 and TRBJ2-1, with D possibly TRBD1 on 6 matching bases. Trimming removed 7 bases at V and 6 bases at J, with 10 bases between. This CDR3 is built from 12 residues. Looked up from germline, CDR1 is SGHNT and CDR2 is YENEEA. The CDR3 sequence is CASTGDSNEQFF. The DNA for the CDR3 is TGTGCCAGCACAGGGGATTCCAATGAGCAGTTCTTC.

CDR3 in amino acids: CASSTPAGGDYGYTF. The CDR3 bases are TGTGCCAGCAGTACCCCCGCAGGGGGCGACTATGGCTACACCTTC. This chain uses TRBV28 with TRBJ1-2; 8 bases are a match to TRBD1. J gave up 3 bases and V 5 bases, and 8 bases lay outside the gene matches. The CDR3 spans 15 residues. Germline V gene lookup returns CDR1 MDHEN and CDR2 SYDVKM.

The J gene is TRBJ2-3, the V gene TRBV5-1; TRBD2 agrees at 11 bases. The CDR3 loop spans 15 amino acids. Per the germline V gene, CDR1 is SGHRS and CDR2 is YFSETQ. V lost 4 bases and J lost 2; bases outside the gene matches: 3. CDR3 sequence (DNA): TGCGCCAGCAGCCCGGGACTAGCGGACACAGATACGCAGTATTTT. This gives the protein CASSPGLADTDTQYF.

This clone showed up just a few times. The chain uses TRBV7-9 and TRBJ1-2, with TRBD1 identical over 8 bases. The ends lost 4 bases at V and 4 bases at J; junction bases unmatched: 8. The CDR3 runs 15 residues. Looked up from germline, CDR1 is SEHNR and CDR2 is FQNEAQ (reference sequence). This chain's CDR3 is CASSSTQGGVYGYTF. The CDR3 DNA is TGTGCCAGCAGCTCAACACAGGGGGGAGTCTATGGCTACACCTTC.

The J gene is TRBJ1-2, the V gene TRBV19; tentatively, D is TRBD1 (5 bases). The germline gives CDR1 LNHDA, CDR2 SQIVND (reference sequence). The V end lost 6 bases, the J end lost 4 bases, and 12 bases lay between the germline ends. The CDR3 has 13 amino acids. This CDR3 reads CASSPGGIYGYTF. The CDR3 nucleotides read TGTGCCAGTAGCCCGGGGGGGATCTATGGCTACACCTTC.

V and J are TRBV5-1 and TRBJ2-3, with D tentatively TRBD1 (5 bases). CDR3 size: 14 residues. Per the germline V gene, CDR1 is SGHRS and CDR2 is YFSETQ. Trimming took 0 bases from V and 4 from J, leaving 9 bases between them. CDR3 nucleotide sequence: TGCGCCAGCAGCTTGGAGGGGCTCCCAGATACGCAGTATTTT. As protein: CASSLEGLPDTQYF.

The chain has TRBV14 and TRBJ1-1; the D is unclear. The CDR3 length is 12 residues. Per the germline V gene, CDR1 is SGHDN and CDR2 is FVKESK. V dropped 4 bases and J dropped 10 bases, with 13 bases sitting between them. This CDR3 reads CASSPSGLGAFF. In DNA, the CDR3 is TGTGCCAGCAGCCCGTCCGGGTTGGGAGCTTTCTTT.

The CDR3 DNA reads as TGTGCCAGCAGTTTATGGGCAGGGTCGAACACTGAAGCTTTCTTT. It specifies CASSLWAGSNTEAFF. The J gene is TRBJ1-1, the V gene TRBV27; TRBD1 might be the D (5 bases). Trimming pared 1 base from V and 1 base from J, leaving 10 bases between. From germline, CDR1 is MNHEY and CDR2 SMNVEV (reference sequence). There are 15 residues in the CDR3.

The chain has TRBV6-6 and TRBJ1-4; possible D gene TRBD1, 5 bases. V was shortened by 4 bases and J by 8 bases, with 11 bases between the two germline ends. This CDR3 comprises 13 residues. The germline V gene has CDR1 MNHNY and CDR2 SVGAGI (reference sequence). CDR3 DNA sequence: TGTGCCAGCAGTTCAAGGGGTGAGGAAAAACTGTTTTTT. Protein product: CASSSRGEEKLFF.

This clone was counted once. J is TRBJ2-1 and V is TRBV18; tentative D call: TRBD1 (5 bases). Trimming stripped 4 bases from V and 7 bases from J, with 23 bases between. Germline values: CDR1 KGHSH, CDR2 LQKENI. The CDR3 spans 17 residues. The CDR3 DNA follows: TGTGCCAGCTCACTCCCGAGCAGGGTACCTCTGGGAAATGAGCAGTTCTTC. Protein product: CASSLPSRVPLGNEQFF.

The rearrangement uses TRBV12-3 or TRBV12-4 and TRBJ1-2; tentative D call: TRBD1 (6 bases). V shed 6 bases and J shed 8 bases, with 16 bases lying between them. This CDR3 comprises 13 residues. The CDR3 DNA sequence: TGTGCCAGCAGCTTACAGGGTCCGGAGGGCTACACCTTC. It translates to CASSLQGPEGYTF.